A selection of T cell receptor beta chains follows, all from one sample in a study of CD8+CD57+ T cells in acquired aplastic anemia. Using its own MiXCR run on the reads, TCRdb lists one record per CDR3 protein. Of 200,000 to 250,000 distinct CDR3 sequences listed, roughly 33% are singletons. The sequencing input was sorted CD4+, CD8+, or CD8+CD57+ T cells (not recorded which) from PBMCs. All receptors come from a human donor in good health, serving as a control. Each CDR3 is given without its conserved first and last residue.

v_gene: TRBV2; CDR3aa: ASSTTGRLDMNTEAF
v_gene: TRBV20-1; CDR3aa: SANPSPGGGGETQY
v_gene: TRBV20-1; CDR3aa: SARDRATNEKLF
v_gene: TRBV29-1; CDR3aa: SVGYATNEKLF
v_gene: TRBV10-1; CDR3aa: ASSEKGRSPMNTEAF
v_gene: TRBV10-1; CDR3aa: ASSEAWGRNTGELF
v_gene: TRBV3-1; CDR3aa: ASSGQGGQY
v_gene: TRBV3-1; CDR3aa: ASSQGGGQTGELF
v_gene: TRBV7-8; CDR3aa: ASSTSLTEAF
v_gene: TRBV7-2; CDR3aa: ASSFQESYEQY
v_gene: TRBV12-3/TRBV12-4; CDR3aa: AQQHDYGYT
v_gene: TRBV6-6; CDR3aa: ASSIKNIQY
v_gene: TRBV15; CDR3aa: ADRQSGTSGDEQF
v_gene: TRBV6-5; CDR3aa: ASSYSGTGSTLD
v_gene: TRBV6-4; CDR3aa: ASSGTGLGTDTQY
v_gene: TRBV5-1; CDR3aa: ASKSLWGTADTQY
v_gene: TRBV2; CDR3aa: ASMWEGGQPQY
v_gene: TRBV29-1; CDR3aa: SAFGSGGGDTQY
v_gene: TRBV19; CDR3aa: ASSRAGTSRYNEQF
v_gene: TRBV5-1; CDR3aa: ASSLVAGGIYGYT
v_gene: TRBV5-8; CDR3aa: ASSSNPDTLNTEAF